This paragraph covers one T cell receptor (beta chain) sequence. Its antigen has not been determined. No qualities accompany the bases; no much larger clone lies one base away. Each clonotype received, on average, about 10x coverage in deep resolution sequencing performed on a MiSeq, where the target depth lay between 1 in 1 million and 1 in 200,000 T cells. The immunoSEQ hsTCRB Kit was used to generate the TCR beta libraries. The paper's data handling went like this. Data were analyzed with ImmunoSEQ Data Assistant and ImmunoSEQ Analyzer, with V, D and J genes assigned per IMGT definitions. Clonality, which ranges from 0 to 1, was calculated by subtracting the normalized Shannon entropy of productive rearrangement frequencies from one. Only overrepresented clonotypes making up at least 0.05% of each patient's repertoire were included in the public clonotype analysis. Thirteen age-matched healthy donor repertoires from immuneACCESS were used as controls for clonality. Entries here come from immuneACCESS through TCRdb and include only in-frame sequences with V and J called. Some clones fail to appear in such tables; in the studies checked, an unresolved V gene covers under half of the shortfall, and the cause of the remainder is unknown. The V and J calls and clone size are taken from that table; D and trimming were inferred from the DNA. This sample lists 26,000 or so clones; roughly 60% were detected once. The top ten constitute 13% to 15% of the sample.

The data belong to a study of cytotoxic CD8 clonotypes in ibrutinib-treated CLL (dated by TCRdb to the early 2020s). About the study as a whole: The cohort included around 15 treatment-naive and approximately twelve relapsed/refractory patients; some 18 were IGHV unmutated. Partial responses were observed in about 24 patients and complete responses in 2; after a median follow-up of about 69 months, remission was maintained in approximately 14 patients and progression was observed in some twelve. Response samples were taken after a median of approximately 12 months on treatment, ranging from about 6 to 36 months. An average of around 250,000 productive templates and approximately 91,000 productive rearrangements was obtained per sample. Of the 90 or so participants in the trial, approximately 25 had longitudinal samples available. Cryopreserved peripheral blood mononuclear cells were obtained prior to treatment, at the time of response, and at either disease progression or sustained remission. Results the study describes overall, beyond this receptor: Clonality increased at ibrutinib response, stayed stable in sustained remission, and fell back toward baseline at progression. At baseline, clonality was higher than in age-matched healthy donors and showed a strong correlation with circulating CD8+ T-cell counts. Sampling times were not matched between patients in sustained remission and patients whose disease was progressing, and lymph node repertoires were not examined. Public clonotypes were found to be uncommon and were observed to contract or remain stable during treatment; the increase in clonality was shown to reflect expansion of private clonotypes at ibrutinib response.

CDR1 and CDR2 were assigned from the germline V gene as SGDLS and YYNGEE. Counted from cysteine to phenylalanine, this CDR3 has 10 amino acids. The sequence is cut down to CDR3 DNA, 30 bases in frame from base 1. V lost 5 bases and J lost 6 bases; the stretch between them is 4 bases long. Roughly 2.2 micrograms of genomic DNA were extracted from cryopreserved PBMCs for TCR beta library preparation. Longitudinal blood samples from CLL patients on ibrutinib monotherapy were analyzed using high-throughput TCR beta sequencing. Patients were enrolled in a phase 2 open-label single-center ibrutinib monotherapy trial.

Sequenced here: PBMCs, sampled before ibrutinib treatment. This TCR derives from a human donor with chronic lymphocytic leukemia. This chain joins TRBV9 to TRBJ2-3; no D gene can be assigned with confidence. This receptor carries the CDR3 CASSDDTQYF. In nucleotide form, the sequence is TGTGCCAGCAGTGATGATACGCAGTATTTT.